What follows describes a single T cell receptor (beta chain). This table comes from immunoSEQ multiplex PCR, and its TCRdb copy is limited to in-frame clones, with some not included. The table lists some 250,000 clones, 86% of them singletons, with just under 2% in the top ten. The sample comes from a study of blood T cell repertoires in COVID-19. Study-wide context: Whether acute or convalescent, the COVID-19 samples came from the United States, Italy and Spain. Nucleic acid was either cDNA or gDNA, and it came from T cells, B-cell-depleted T cells, or PBMCs.

The CDR3 loop spans 14 amino acids. V gave up 5 bases and J gave up 3 bases; unmatched junction bases: 6. The germline gives CDR1 MNHEY, CDR2 SVGEGT. The sample taken for sequencing was peripheral blood. The J gene is TRBJ1-1, the V gene TRBV6-2 or TRBV6-3; 7 nucleotides agree with TRBD1. This TCR came from a young man with active or convalescent COVID-19. CDR3 bases: TGTGCCAGCAGTAGGGGGCAAGGGGACACTGAAGCTTTCTTT. Protein sequence: CASSRGQGDTEAFF.